The present T cell receptor beta chain was sequenced within a study of response to subunit inactivated influenza vaccine. General study findings and limits: T cells newly recruited by each seasonal influenza vaccination are few, the authors suggested.

One entry per CDR3 protein results from TCRdb running MiXCR on the RT-PCR reads. The sample comprises hundreds of thousands of distinct CDR3 sequences, 7.5% to 8.5% of which are singletons, and 10% to 15% rests with the top ten. Regarding this clonotype: Its antigen is unknown.

Trimming left V 1 base short and J 4 bases short, with 14 bases between. CDR3 length: 14 amino acids. Germline V gene sequence: CDR1 DFQATT, CDR2 SNEGSKA (reference sequence). The sample here was PBMCs from blood, taken less than 30 months after vaccination. The V gene is TRBV20-1, the J gene TRBJ2-7; D not resolved. The clonotype comes from a man in his fifties or sixties who received an inactivated influenza vaccine. The CDR3 spells CSARAVDESYEQYF. Here the CDR3 DNA reads TGCAGTGCTAGAGCTGTGGATGAATCGTACGAGCAGTACTTC.